These 24 T cell receptor beta chains were sequenced from one sample in a study of blood T cell repertoires in COVID-19. Measured with immunoSEQ multiplex PCR; TCRdb has only the in-frame clones, and not every one. This sample has around 140,000 clones; roughly four fifths occur once, and the top ten carry about 8.4%. The specimen was peripheral blood. Source of these receptors: a woman between 50 and 59 years old with active or convalescent COVID-19.

The chain uses TRBV4-3 and TRBJ1-1; possible D gene TRBD1, 5 bases. The V gene lost 0 bases and the J gene lost 6 bases, with 17 bases spanning the gap. Germline CDR1 LGHNA, CDR2 YSLEER. The CDR3 runs to 16 residues. As DNA, the CDR3 is TGCGCCAGCAGCCAAGAAATAGTACGGGGGAGCCCTGAAGCTTTCTTT. It yields the protein CASSQEIVRGSPEAFF.

CDR3 in amino acids: CASSHWVQASYGYTF. For the CDR3, the DNA is TGTGCCAGCAGCCATTGGGTGCAGGCCTCCTATGGCTACACCTTC. This sequence joins TRBV3-1 (or the pseudogene TRBV3-2) and TRBJ1-2, with D hard to call. CDR1 LGHDT and CDR2 YNNKEL come from the germline V gene (reference sequence). The V and J ends lost 3 bases and 4 bases respectively, with 15 bases between them. The CDR3 totals 15 residues.

The chain recombines TRBV25-1 with TRBJ2-3; 9 bases agree with TRBD2. The germline V gene encodes CDR1 MGHDK and CDR2 SYGVNS. There are 17 residues in the CDR3. J was trimmed by 2 bases and V by 4 bases; bases with no gene match: 10. The CDR3 DNA follows: TGTGCCAGCAGTGCTTCTGTGACTAGCGGCTTCACAGATACGCAGTATTTT. Translated, it gives CASSASVTSGFTDTQYF.

The rearrangement uses TRBV25-1 and TRBJ2-1; possible D gene TRBD2, 6 bases. The CDR3 is made up of 17 amino acids. The ends were cut back, 0 bases at V and 1 base at J, with 13 bases in the middle. CDR1 and CDR2 (germline): MGHDK, SYGVNS. This CDR3 is CASSEYLISGSYNEQFF. In DNA form, the CDR3 reads TGTGCCAGCAGTGAATACCTTATTAGCGGTTCCTACAATGAGCAGTTCTTC.

The rearrangement joins TRBV27 to TRBJ1-1; TRBD1 might be the D (5 bases). Trimming cost V 1 base and J 1 base, with 16 bases left between them. Looked up from germline, CDR1 is MNHEY and CDR2 is SMNVEV (reference sequence). This CDR3 spans 17 amino acids. The CDR3 nucleotides read TGTGCCAGCAGTTTATGGACAAGGCCCCTCCAGAACACTGAAGCTTTCTTT. It codes for CASSLWTRPLQNTEAFF.

This clone was detected only a few times. This chain uses TRBV5-1 with TRBJ1-2; D may be TRBD1 (6 bases). The CDR3 has 13 residues. The V and J ends lost 1 base and 5 bases respectively, with 9 bases between them. The germline V gene has CDR1 SGHRS and CDR2 YFSETQ. Here the CDR3 DNA reads TGCGCCAGCAGCTTGCAACAGGGTTATGGCTACACCTTC. It is translated as CASSLQQGYGYTF.

The chain joins TRBV6-5 to TRBJ2-4; tentatively, D is TRBD1 (6 bases). CDR1 MNHEY and CDR2 SVGAGI come from the germline V gene. The ends were cut back, 6 bases at V and 3 bases at J, with 12 bases in the middle. CDR3 length: 14 amino acids. The chain's CDR3 is CASRETGGKNIQYF. The CDR3 nucleotides read TGTGCCAGCAGGGAGACAGGTGGCAAAAACATTCAGTACTTC.

The V gene is TRBV21-1, the J gene TRBJ1-5; the table's D call of TRBD1 was not tested on the DNA. TRBV21-1 is noted as a pseudogene. The CDR3 runs 21 residues. CDR3 DNA sequence: TGTGCCAGCAGCAAACCCGGCTTTCCTCTTGGGGGACAGGGTCTTGGGCAGCCCCAGCATTTT. The encoded protein is CASSKPGFPLGGQGLGQPQHF.

The V gene is TRBV28, the J gene TRBJ2-7; 11 bases are shared with TRBD1. The CDR3 runs to 15 residues. Per germline, CDR1 MDHEN and CDR2 SYDVKM. V gave up 5 bases and J gave up 3 bases; unmatched junction bases: 6. CDR3 loop: CASSSTGTGGYEQYF. In DNA form, the CDR3 reads TGTGCCAGCAGTAGTACCGGGACAGGGGGCTACGAGCAGTACTTC.

The chain is built from TRBV3-1 (or the pseudogene TRBV3-2) and TRBJ1-4; D is uncertain. CDR1 is LGHDT, CDR2 YNNKEL, per germline (reference sequence). The germline V and J ends were trimmed by 4 bases and 4 bases, with 16 bases remaining between them. The CDR3 consists of 16 residues. CDR3 sequence: CASSPRWPQSNEKLFF. CDR3 nucleotides: TGTGCCAGCAGCCCCCGATGGCCACAGAGTAATGAAAAACTGTTTTTT.

CDR3 coding DNA: TGTGCCAGCAGCTTATGGAGGGGGGGCGAGCAGTACTTC. Protein: CASSLWRGGEQYF. V is TRBV11-1 and J is TRBJ2-7, with D possibly TRBD2 on 7 matching bases. CDR3 size: 13 residues. From germline, CDR1 is SGHAT and CDR2 FQDESV (reference sequence). V lost 2 bases and J lost 6, with 11 bases in between.

The CDR3 loop is CATGLANEQFF. DNA for the CDR3: TGTGCCACGGGACTAGCCAATGAGCAGTTCTTC. The chain joins TRBV24-1 to TRBJ2-1; 9 nucleotides match TRBD2. This CDR3 region has 11 residues. Germline V gene data show CDR1 as KGHDR and CDR2 as SFDVKD. V was pared by 10 bases and J by 6 bases, with 0 bases of the junction left unmatched.

The V call is TRBV2, the J call TRBJ2-5, with D tentatively TRBD1 (6 bases). CDR1 SNHLY and CDR2 FYNNEI come from the germline V gene. The CDR3 extends over 13 amino acids. Trimming took 8 bases from V and 5 from J, leaving 15 bases between them. The CDR3: CASFGQIGETQYF. In nucleotides, the CDR3 is TGTGCCAGCTTCGGACAGATTGGGGAGACCCAGTACTTC.

The rearrangement uses TRBV19 and TRBJ1-3, with D hard to call. Germline CDR1 reads LNHDA; CDR2 reads SQIVND (reference sequence). Between the trimmed V and J ends, which lost 8 bases and 2 bases, there was a span of 16 bases. This CDR3 contains 15 residues. CDR3 coding DNA: TGTGCCAGTGGATTCGGACGGACTACTGGAAACACCATATATTTT. Translating it yields CASGFGRTTGNTIYF. The full variable domain, rest sourced from reference TRBV19 and TRBJ1-3, is DGGITQSPKYLFRKEGQNVTLSCEQNLNHDAMYWYRQDPGQGLRLIYYSQIVNDFQKGDIAEGYSVSREKKESFPLTVTSAQKNPTAFYLCASGFGRTTGNTIYFGEGSWLTVV.

CDR3 sequence (DNA): TGTGCCAGCTCACCAGGGCAGGGGGGCGAAGATCAGCCCCAGCATTTT. Translating gives CASSPGQGGEDQPQHF. This chain connects TRBV18 to TRBJ1-5; TRBD1 matches 7 bases. The germline V gene encodes CDR1 KGHSH and CDR2 LQKENI. The CDR3 loop spans 16 amino acids. With 2 bases clipped from V and 5 bases from J, the junction kept 9 bases outside the gene matches.

The CDR3: CASSVTGGTEAFF. CDR3 DNA: TGTGCCAGCAGCGTGACAGGGGGCACTGAAGCTTTCTTT. The rearrangement uses TRBV2 and TRBJ1-1, with 9 bases identical to TRBD1. V lost 6 bases to trimming and J lost 4 bases; unmatched junction nucleotides: 3. Germline-derived CDR1 and CDR2 are SNHLY and FYNNEI. The CDR3 covers 13 residues. Full variable domain (outside the CDR3, taken from reference TRBV2 and TRBJ1-1): EPEVTQTPSHQVTQMGQEVILRCVPISNHLYFYWYRQILGQKVEFLVSFYNNEISEKSEIFDDQFSVERPDGSNFTLKIRSTKLEDSAMYFCASSVTGGTEAFFGQGTRLTVV.

This clone occurred a few times. The rearrangement links TRBV7-2 to TRBJ1-2; D remains ambiguous. CDR3 size: 12 residues. Trimming took off 7 bases at V and 4 bases at J, with 10 bases between the two ends. Germline V gene sequence: CDR1 SGHTA, CDR2 FQGNSA. In DNA, the CDR3 is TGTGCCAGCACCTCAAACTTCTATGGCTACACCTTC. This encodes CASTSNFYGYTF.

The sample holds one count of this clone. V gene TRBV5-1 combines with J gene TRBJ1-5; a possible D gene is TRBD1 (6 bases). Germline V CDR1 and CDR2: SGHRS, YFSETQ. The CDR3 is made up of 16 amino acids. V was clipped by 0 bases and J by 0 bases, with 10 bases between them. The CDR3 bases are TGCGCCAGCAGCTTGGGCCCCAGGGGTAGCAATCAGCCCCAGCATTTT. Translating gives CASSLGPRGSNQPQHF.

V usage is TRBV4-3 and J usage is TRBJ1-2, with TRBD1 matching over 8 bases. Germline CDR1 LGHNA, CDR2 YSLEER. CDR3 length: 14 residues. J lost 6 bases, V lost 3 bases, and 6 bases had no gene match. The CDR3 region is CASSHGQGGNGYTF. CDR3 DNA sequence: TGCGCCAGCAGCCACGGACAGGGAGGGAATGGCTACACCTTC.

V gene TRBV28 combines with J gene TRBJ1-6; TRBD1 aligns across 9 bases. This CDR3 spans 15 amino acids. Germline V gives CDR1 MDHEN, CDR2 SYDVKM. With 8 bases clipped from V and 6 bases from J, the junction kept 8 bases outside the gene matches. The DNA of the CDR3 is TGTGCCAGCTGGACGGACAGGGGAGTTAATTCACCCCTCCACTTT. This codes for CASWTDRGVNSPLHF.

This clone has a handful of counts. The rearrangement links TRBV5-4 to TRBJ2-1, with TRBD2 matching 8 bases. Looked up from germline, CDR1 is SGHNT and CDR2 is YYREEE (reference sequence). Trimming took 0 bases from V and 7 from J; bases not matched to a gene: 6. The CDR3 runs to 15 residues. DNA for the CDR3: TGTGCCAGCAGCTTGGACGGGAGGGCCGAAAATGAGCAGTTCTTC. It codes for CASSLDGRAENEQFF.

The rearrangement uses TRBV15 and TRBJ1-1; D is unresolved. The CDR3 is made up of 13 amino acids. Trimming removed 2 bases at V and 1 base at J, with 5 bases between. Germline CDR1 is LNHNV and CDR2 is YYDKDF (reference sequence). The CDR3 here is CATSRNSNTEAFF. In DNA form, the CDR3 reads TGTGCCACCAGCAGAAACTCGAACACTGAAGCTTTCTTT.

This clone was seen just once. The V call is TRBV6-6, the J call TRBJ1-5, with D hard to call. The length of the CDR3 is 13 residues. Germline V gene sequence: CDR1 MNHNY, CDR2 SVGAGI (reference sequence). V was pared by 2 bases and J by 6 bases, with 8 bases between. Written as DNA, the CDR3 is TGTGCCAGCAGTTACGGGCCCAGTCAGCCCCAGCATTTT. Its protein is CASSYGPSQPQHF.

CDR3: CASSLTSGAGHEQFF. The CDR3, as DNA: TGTGCCAGCAGCTTGACTAGCGGGGCTGGCCACGAGCAGTTCTTC. The chain recombines TRBV7-9 with TRBJ2-1, with 11 bases lining up with TRBD2. Per the germline V gene, CDR1 is SEHNR and CDR2 is FQNEAQ (reference sequence). The CDR3 has 15 amino acids. The ends lost 3 bases at V and 10 bases at J; junction bases unmatched: 8.